Listed below are T cell receptor beta chains from one sample, sequenced in a study of blood T cell repertoires in COVID-19. Some clones are missing from TCRdb's copy, which holds only in-frame ones; the method was immunoSEQ multiplex PCR. This table has more than 300,000 clones, approximately 89% appearing once. Sequencing was done on a sample of peripheral blood. These receptors all come from a woman younger than 45 with COVID-19, enrolled during active disease. Each CDR3 is given with its conserved first and last residue. Fields, in order: D gene, V gene, clone size, J gene, CDR3 protein, CDR3 DNA. The D gene is left open where the match is weak. Clone size is stated in some rows and not others, as once, few, many or a class when expanded.

TRBD1	TRBV24-1	.	TRBJ1-4	CATRPTGDEKLFF	TGTGCCACAAGACCTACAGGGGATGAAAAACTGTTTTTT
TRBD2	TRBV7-6	.	TRBJ2-2	CASSPRVASGRLQLFF	TGTGCCAGCAGCCCGAGGGTGGCTAGCGGGAGGCTACAGCTGTTTTTT
TRBD1	TRBV19	.	TRBJ1-5	CASRDRAYSNQPQHF	TGTGCCAGCCGGGACAGGGCCTATAGCAATCAGCCCCAGCATTTT
.	TRBV7-9	.	TRBJ1-1	CASTTYRREANTEAFF	TGTGCCAGCACCACTTACAGGAGGGAAGCGAACACTGAAGCTTTCTTT
.	TRBV27	.	TRBJ2-7	CASSLRGGDSSYEQYF	TGTGCCAGCAGTTTAAGAGGCGGGGACTCTTCCTACGAGCAGTACTTC
TRBD1	TRBV10-3	.	TRBJ1-6	CAIRDTGGGSPLHF	TGTGCCATCAGGGACACAGGGGGAGGGTCACCCCTCCACTTT
.	TRBV2	.	TRBJ1-2	CASSEGREGGYTF	TGTGCCAGCAGTGAAGGCAGGGAAGGAGGCTACACCTTC
.	TRBV9	.	TRBJ2-3	CASSVDLPTDTQYF	TGTGCCAGCAGCGTAGACCTACCCACAGATACGCAGTATTTT
TRBD2	TRBV5-1	.	TRBJ2-7	CASSLLGGDSPGEQYF	TGCGCCAGCAGCCTTCTCGGGGGGGACTCCCCTGGCGAGCAGTACTTC
TRBD1	TRBV10-1	.	TRBJ1-2	CASSDSTGVNGYTF	TGCGCCAGCAGTGACTCCACAGGGGTAAATGGCTACACCTTC
TRBD2	TRBV2	.	TRBJ2-2	CASMRGENTGELFF	TGTGCCAGCATGCGGGGGGAAAACACCGGGGAGCTGTTTTTT
TRBD2	TRBV30	.	TRBJ2-7	CAWSAQRDINEQYF	TGTGCCTGGAGTGCCCAGCGGGATATCAACGAGCAGTACTTC
TRBD2	TRBV27	.	TRBJ2-7	CASIRSGRAGYEQYF	TGTGCCAGCATCCGTAGCGGGAGGGCCGGCTACGAGCAGTACTTC
TRBD1	TRBV19	.	TRBJ1-1	CASSIQGARGTEAFF	TGTGCCAGTAGTATACAGGGGGCGAGGGGCACTGAAGCTTTCTTT
TRBD1	TRBV30	.	TRBJ2-5	CAWRQGQETQYF	TGTGCCTGGCGACAGGGCCAAGAGACCCAGTACTTC
TRBD1	TRBV7-9	few	TRBJ2-7	CASSPNPGQGRHYEQYF	TGTGCCAGCAGCCCAAATCCGGGACAGGGGCGACACTACGAGCAGTACTTC
.	TRBV7-2	.	TRBJ1-1	CASSSFPGHKYGEAFF	TGTGCCAGCAGCTCCTTCCCCGGACATAAATATGGTGAAGCTTTCTTT
.	TRBV7-6	.	TRBJ1-1	CASSLDGIGVFTEAFF	TGTGCCAGCAGCTTAGATGGTATCGGGGTGTTCACTGAAGCTTTCTTT
.	TRBV21-1	.	TRBJ2-7	CASSKLRGSYEQYF	TGTGCCAGCAGCAAATTAAGGGGGTCCTACGAGCAGTACTTC
TRBD1	TRBV6-5	.	TRBJ2-7	CASSPDREPSYEQYF	TGTGCCAGCAGTCCGGACAGGGAGCCCTCCTACGAGCAGTACTTC
.	TRBV11-2	.	TRBJ2-1	CASAPRLGSGNEQFF	TGTGCCAGCGCCCCTAGGCTGGGGAGCGGCAATGAGCAGTTCTTC
TRBD2	TRBV11-1	few	TRBJ2-3	CASSSTSGRPDTQYF	TGTGCCAGCAGCTCGACTAGCGGGAGGCCGGATACGCAGTATTTT
.	TRBV2	.	TRBJ1-5	CASSGDSFHPNQPQHF	TGTGCCAGCAGCGGAGACTCCTTTCATCCCAATCAGCCCCAGCATTTT
.	TRBV2	.	TRBJ2-1	CASNNRYNEQFF	TGTGCCAGCAACAATCGATACAATGAGCAGTTCTTC
TRBD2	TRBV7-8	.	TRBJ2-1	CASSSPGTSGSLPSYNEQFF	TGTGCCAGCAGCTCGCCCGGGACTAGCGGGAGTCTGCCCTCCTACAATGAGCAGTTCTTC
TRBD2	TRBV11-3	.	TRBJ2-1	CASSPGGGDEQFF	TGTGCCAGCAGCCCCGGGGGGGGCGATGAGCAGTTCTTC
.	TRBV29-1	.	TRBJ2-1	CSAVGGEQFF	TGCAGCGCTGTGGGAGGCGAGCAGTTCTTC
TRBD2	TRBV6-4	.	TRBJ2-2	CASSETSGDTGELFF	TGTGCCAGCAGTGAGACTAGCGGGGACACCGGGGAGCTGTTTTTT
TRBD1	TRBV3-1/TRBV3-2	once	TRBJ1-5	CASSLGTGNSNQPQHF	TGTGCCAGCAGCCTTGGGACAGGAAATAGCAATCAGCCCCAGCATTTT
TRBD2	TRBV6-2/TRBV6-3	.	TRBJ2-1	CASSSLAGGPFGQFF	TGTGCCAGCAGTTCTCTAGCGGGAGGGCCTTTCGGGCAGTTCTTC
TRBD1	TRBV7-3	.	TRBJ2-1	CASSLGTGGNEQFF	TGTGCCAGCAGCTTAGGGACAGGGGGCAATGAGCAGTTCTTC
TRBD2	TRBV5-1	.	TRBJ2-1	CASSLGLAGDEQFF	TGCGCCAGCAGCTTGGGACTAGCCGGTGATGAGCAGTTCTTC
.	TRBV16	once	TRBJ1-5	CASSQRVQGGLPQHF	TGTGCCAGCAGCCAACGGGTACAGGGAGGGCTGCCCCAGCATTTT
TRBD1	TRBV7-4	.	TRBJ1-5	CASSSTGSQPQHF	TGTGCCAGCAGCTCGACAGGGAGTCAGCCCCAGCATTTT
.	TRBV9	.	TRBJ1-1	CASSVGQNMNTEAFF	TGTGCCAGCAGCGTAGGACAGAACATGAACACTGAAGCTTTCTTT
TRBD1	TRBV24-1	.	TRBJ2-2	CATRRDSQEGELFF	TGTGCCACCAGAAGGGACAGTCAAGAAGGGGAGCTGTTTTTT
.	TRBV6-2/TRBV6-3	.	TRBJ2-5	CASSVLGARGTQYF	TGTGCCAGCAGTGTTCTAGGTGCGAGAGGGACCCAGTACTTC
TRBD1	TRBV20-1	once	TRBJ2-7	CSASYPRDRDYEQYF	TGCAGTGCTAGTTACCCCCGAGACAGGGACTACGAGCAGTACTTC
.	TRBV27	once	TRBJ2-1	CASSSGLGNEQFF	TGTGCCAGCAGTTCAGGGTTGGGGAATGAGCAGTTCTTC
.	TRBV12-5	.	TRBJ2-2	CASGLERSSNTGELFF	TGTGCTAGTGGTTTAGAACGCAGTTCGAACACCGGGGAGCTGTTTTTT
.	TRBV4-2	few	TRBJ1-1	CASSPLRGLNTEAFF	TGTGCCAGCAGTCCCCTACGGGGATTGAATACTGAAGCTTTCTTT
.	TRBV19	.	TRBJ2-7	CASSTNVPGNEQYF	TGTGCCAGTAGTACCAACGTACCAGGTAACGAGCAGTACTTC
TRBD1	TRBV4-2	.	TRBJ2-1	CASSQDGQGAYNEQFF	TGTGCCAGCAGCCAAGATGGACAGGGGGCCTACAATGAGCAGTTCTTC
TRBD2	TRBV28	.	TRBJ2-7	CASSLGGSSNEQYF	TGTGCCAGCAGTTTGGGGGGGTCGTCGAACGAGCAGTACTTC
.	TRBV6-6	.	TRBJ2-3	CASGGGTDTQYF	TGTGCCAGCGGGGGAGGAACAGATACGCAGTATTTT